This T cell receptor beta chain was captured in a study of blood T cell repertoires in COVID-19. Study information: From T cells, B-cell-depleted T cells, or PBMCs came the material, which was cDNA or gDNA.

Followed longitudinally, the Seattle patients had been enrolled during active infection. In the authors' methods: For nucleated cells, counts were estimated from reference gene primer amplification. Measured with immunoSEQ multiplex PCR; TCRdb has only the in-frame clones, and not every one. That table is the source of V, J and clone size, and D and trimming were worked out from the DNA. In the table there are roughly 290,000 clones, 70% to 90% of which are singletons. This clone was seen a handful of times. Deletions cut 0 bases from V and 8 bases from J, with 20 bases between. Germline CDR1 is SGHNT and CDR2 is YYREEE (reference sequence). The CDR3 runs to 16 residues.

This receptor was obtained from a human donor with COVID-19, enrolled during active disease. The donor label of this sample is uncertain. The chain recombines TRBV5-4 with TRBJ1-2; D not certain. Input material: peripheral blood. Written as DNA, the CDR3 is TGTGCCAGCAGCTTGGAGGTTGGGAGGTCGGTGTGGGGCTACACCTTC. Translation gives CASSLEVGRSVWGYTF.